These T cell receptor beta chains were read from a single sample in a study of blood T cell repertoires in COVID-19. Clones were read by immunoSEQ multiplex PCR, and TCRdb kept only the in-frame ones, dropping some. The data contain 95,000 to 120,000 clones, approximately 85% of them singletons. Source material: peripheral blood. These receptors were collected from an older woman with COVID-19, enrolled during active disease. Each CDR3 is given with its conserved first and last residue. D genes are given only for firm matches. Clone size is stated in some rows and not others, as once, few, many or a class when expanded.

TRBD1 NA TRBJ1-1 TRBV29-1 CSVEDRGNTEAFF TGCAGCGTTGAGGACAGGGGGAACACTGAAGCTTTCTTT
TRBD1 NA TRBJ2-7 TRBV18 CASSPGDRVRSGEQYF TGTGCCAGCTCACCAGGTGACAGGGTGCGTTCCGGCGAGCAGTACTTC
TRBD1 NA TRBJ2-7 TRBV2 CASRAGGGYEQYF TGTGCCAGCAGGGCAGGGGGTGGCTACGAGCAGTACTTC
TRBD1 NA TRBJ1-2 TRBV19 CATSPKTGGNLYGYTF TGTGCCACTTCCCCGAAGACAGGGGGCAACCTCTATGGCTACACCTTC
NA NA TRBJ1-6 TRBV7-8 CASSPGNSPLHF TGTGCCAGCAGCCCAGGGAATTCACCCCTCCACTTT
TRBD1 NA TRBJ1-2 TRBV7-8 CASSLTGNGYTF TGTGCCAGCAGCTTGACAGGGAATGGCTACACCTTC
NA NA TRBJ2-2 TRBV4-1 CASSHDSQGGELFF TGCGCCAGCAGCCACGATAGCCAGGGCGGGGAGCTGTTTTTT
TRBD1 NA TRBJ2-7 TRBV5-1 CASSATGAQGEQYF TGCGCCAGCAGCGCAACAGGGGCGCAGGGTGAGCAGTACTTC
TRBD2 NA TRBJ2-5 TRBV6-1 CASSEGLAAETQYF TGTGCCAGCAGTGAGGGGCTAGCGGCGGAGACCCAGTACTTC
NA NA TRBJ1-5 TRBV5-1 CASSSGGGGNQPQHF TGCGCCAGCAGCTCCGGCGGGGGTGGCAATCAGCCCCAGCATTTT
NA NA TRBJ2-1 TRBV29-1 CSVDGEASYNEQFF TGCAGCGTTGACGGGGAGGCCTCCTACAATGAGCAGTTCTTC
TRBD2 NA TRBJ2-3 TRBV5-5 CASRLAAPSTDTQYF TGTGCCAGCAGACTAGCGGCCCCGAGCACAGATACGCAGTATTTT
NA once TRBJ1-5 TRBV7-9 CASSPLEGFGNQPQHF TGTGCCAGCAGCCCGCTAGAGGGCTTCGGCAATCAGCCCCAGCATTTT
TRBD1 medium-sized TRBJ2-3 TRBV4-3 CASSQAPGTGADTQYF TGCGCCAGCAGCCAAGCCCCCGGGACAGGGGCAGATACGCAGTATTTT
NA few TRBJ1-6 TRBV27 CASSLGDSPLHF TGTGCCAGCAGTTTAGGAGATTCACCCCTCCACTTT
TRBD1 medium-sized TRBJ1-2 TRBV25-1 CASSELGTGAYGYTF TGTGCCAGCAGTGAATTGGGGACAGGGGCCTATGGCTACACCTTC
NA NA TRBJ2-3 TRBV5-8 CASTTGILPRPSSTDTQYF TGTGCCAGCACAACGGGAATACTCCCACGGCCTTCTAGCACAGATACGCAGTATTTT
TRBD2 NA TRBJ2-5 TRBV9 CASSVLAGVQETQYF TGTGCCAGCAGCGTTCTAGCGGGGGTCCAAGAGACCCAGTACTTC
NA few TRBJ2-3 TRBV7-2 CASSFSPRDEYTQYF TGTGCCAGCAGCTTTAGCCCCCGAGACGAATATACGCAGTATTTT
NA NA TRBJ1-6 TRBV7-9 CASSLGAPDSPLHF TGTGCCAGCAGCTTAGGCGCTCCGGATTCACCCCTCCACTTT
TRBD1 NA TRBJ1-2 TRBV6-5 CASSQDRGNGYTF TGTGCCAGCAGTCAGGACAGGGGGAATGGCTACACCTTC
TRBD2 NA TRBJ2-1 TRBV3-1/TRBV3-2 CASSLDRLAVYNEQFF TGTGCCAGCAGCCTAGACAGACTAGCGGTCTACAATGAGCAGTTCTTC
NA NA TRBJ2-7 TRBV29-1 CSVEDGRGAYEQYF TGCAGCGTTGAAGATGGCAGGGGTGCCTACGAGCAGTACTTC
TRBD1 few TRBJ1-1 TRBV10-3 CAISEVIQGLRNTEAFF TGTGCCATCAGTGAGGTCATACAGGGGTTACGGAACACTGAAGCTTTCTTT
TRBD2 NA TRBJ2-1 TRBV28 CAGGTSGNYNEQFF TGTGCCGGGGGGACTAGCGGTAACTACAATGAGCAGTTCTTC
NA NA TRBJ2-5 TRBV5-1 CASSWNRGRGETQYF TGCGCCAGCAGCTGGAACAGGGGGAGGGGAGAGACCCAGTACTTC
NA NA TRBJ2-7 TRBV28 CASSPHRGGGTDEQYF TGTGCCAGCAGTCCCCATCGAGGGGGGGGAACGGACGAGCAGTACTTC
TRBD2 NA TRBJ2-3 TRBV7-7 CASSPMSSGGFRDTQYF TGTGCTAGCAGCCCTATGTCTAGCGGGGGGTTTAGGGATACGCAGTATTTT
TRBD1 NA TRBJ2-3 TRBV7-6 CASSQTGDTQYF TGTGCCAGCAGCCAGACAGGGGATACGCAGTATTTT
NA few TRBJ2-1 TRBV19 CASSIDHFNEQFF TGTGCCAGTAGTATAGATCACTTCAATGAGCAGTTCTTC
NA NA TRBJ2-2 TRBV7-9 CASSSGQGRGTGELFF TGTGCCAGCAGCTCCGGACAAGGGCGCGGCACCGGGGAGCTGTTTTTT
NA NA TRBJ2-7 TRBV19 CASSISEGTTYEQYF TGTGCCAGTAGTATTAGTGAGGGAACTACCTACGAGCAGTACTTC
NA NA TRBJ2-2 TRBV7-3 CASRLGTSSTGELFF TGTGCCAGCAGGTTGGGGACAAGCAGCACCGGGGAGCTGTTTTTT
TRBD2 NA TRBJ2-1 TRBV2 CASSSLGLAGGYNEQFF TGTGCCAGCAGTTCGTTGGGACTAGCGGGGGGCTACAATGAGCAGTTCTTC
NA NA TRBJ1-3 TRBV3-1/TRBV3-2 CASSQDADTHTIYF TGTGCCAGCAGCCAAGATGCCGACACCCACACCATATATTTT
TRBD2 NA TRBJ2-3 TRBV2 CASGGLAETDTQYF TGTGCCAGCGGGGGACTAGCGGAAACAGATACGCAGTATTTT